The 29 T cell receptor gamma chains listed next were all sequenced from one sample in a study of Vγ9Vδ2 T cells in congenital toxoplasmosis. TRGC- and TRDC-specific primers primed one-tube template-switch reverse transcription to make cDNA. Both the TRGC1 and TRGC2 constant genes were targeted by the TRGC primer. TCRdb re-analyzed the reads via CATT. The sample has 300 to 400 gamma-chain clones, around half seen once. Sequences were obtained from gamma-delta T cells from blood. All receptors come from a child under 10 years old born to a mother with Toxoplasma gondii infection during pregnancy, either congenitally infected or uninfected (not recorded which).

This clone was observed a few times. Given a far larger clone just one base away, this is likely a sequencing read error. This sample also contains other DNA sequences that code for the same CDR3. V usage is TRGV9 and J usage is TRGJP. The length of the CDR3 is 14 residues. Germline CDR1 GITISATS, CDR2 ISYDGTV (reference sequence). With V trimmed by 10 bases and J by 10 bases, 10 bases remained unmatched. CDR3 loop: CALWTSLGKKIKVF. CDR3 DNA: TGTGCCTTATGGACGTCTTTGGGCAAAAAAATCAAGGTATTT.

Comments on this clone: A read error likely explains this, since a far larger clone differs by one base. The chain links TRGV9 to TRGJP. V shed 2 bases and J 7 bases; nucleotides not matched to a gene: 2. Germline assignment: CDR1 GITISATS and CDR2 ISYDGTV (reference sequence). There are 15 residues in the CDR3. The CDR3 reads CALWEDELGKKIKVF. CDR3 DNA: TGTGCCTTGTGGGAGGACGAGTTGGGCAAAAAAATCAAGGTATTT.

In the case of this clone: The protein TCRdb lists belongs to a much larger clone and differs from this DNA's translation at residue 11, which points to a read error; the protein shown is made from the DNA. The chain has TRGV10 and TRGJP1. TRGV10 is assigned to the ORF class and has an uncertain function. The CDR3 covers 16 residues. This CDR3 reads CAAWEFTRTTDWFKIF. CDR3 bases: TGTGCTGCGTGGGAGTTCACCAGGACCACTGATTGGTTCAAGATATTT.

By proportion, this clone is large. This sequence joins TRGV9 and TRGJP. The trim removed 1 base at V and 1 base at J, leaving 1 base unmatched. CDR1 GITISATS and CDR2 ISYDGTV come from the germline V gene (reference sequence). CDR3 length equals 17 residues. The CDR3 coding sequence is TGTGCCTTGTGGGAGGTAGGGCAAGAGTTGGGCAAAAAAATCAAGGTATTT. Protein product: CALWEVGQELGKKIKVF.

In regard to this clone: It differs at one base from a far larger clone, so likely a read error. Other DNA sequences in the sample encode the same CDR3. This chain links TRGV9 with TRGJP. Germline-derived CDR1 and CDR2 are GITISATS and ISYDGTV (reference sequence). The CDR3 is made up of 14 amino acids. The CDR3 nucleotides read TGTGCCTTGTGGACGTCTTTGGGCAAAAAAATCAAGGTGTTT. Residues: CALWTSLGKKIKVF.

Turning to this clone: The TCRdb record carries a much larger clone's protein, which differs from this DNA's translation at residue 6; a read error is the likely cause, and the protein listed here is the DNA translation. The V call is TRGV3, the J call TRGJ1 or TRGJ2. V was clipped by 3 bases and J by 7 bases; unmatched bases: 18. Germline-derived CDR1 and CDR2 are VTNTFY and YDVSTARD (reference sequence). The CDR3 is made up of 16 amino acids. CDR3 sequence (DNA): TGTGCCACCTGGGACGGGCCGCGTGACAGTTGGTATAAGAAACTCTTT. Amino acid sequence: CATWDGPRDSWYKKLF.

As for this clone: The protein TCRdb lists belongs to a much larger clone and differs from this DNA's translation at residue 4, which points to a read error; the protein shown is made from the DNA. The V call is TRGV9, the J call TRGJP. The CDR3 is 16 residues long. Germline CDR1 is GITISATS and CDR2 is ISYDGTV (reference sequence). CDR3: CALREVRELGKKIKVF. DNA of the CDR3: TGTGCCTTGCGGGAGGTAAGAGAGTTGGGCAAAAAAATCAAGGTATTT.

Comment on this clone: The protein given by TCRdb reflects a much larger clone and differs at residue 12 from this DNA's translation, likely from a read error; the protein shown is the DNA's translation. The chain combines TRGV5 with TRGJ1 or TRGJ2. Per the germline V gene, CDR1 is VINAFY and CDR2 is YDVSNSKD. The CDR3 extends over 14 amino acids. CDR3 residues: CATWDTSGYHKRLF. As DNA, the CDR3 is TGTGCCACCTGGGACACGTCGGGTTACCATAAGAGACTCTTT.

Comments on this clone: TCRdb attributes to this sequence the protein of a much larger clone, which differs from the DNA translation at residue 4; a read error is likely, and the protein displayed is translated from the DNA. The chain recombines TRGV9 with TRGJP. The CDR3 has 16 residues. Germline CDR1 and CDR2: GITISATS and ISYDGTV (reference sequence). CDR3 loop: CALGEVQELGKKIKVF. In nucleotides, the CDR3 is TGTGCCTTGGGGGAGGTGCAAGAGTTGGGCAAAAAAATCAAGGTATTT.

As for this clone: Since a far larger clone is one base different, this is likely a read error. The V and J genes are TRGV4 and TRGJ1 or TRGJ2. The CDR3 is made up of 12 amino acids. Germline-derived CDR1 and CDR2 are EGSTGY and YDSYTSSV. CDR3 amino acids: CAAWAGYYKKLF. In DNA, the CDR3 is TGTGCCGCCTGGGCCGGTTATTATAAGAAACTCTTT.

This clone was observed a few times. This probably arose from a read error, given a far larger clone one base away. The sample has other DNA sequences that encode this CDR3 too. The chain is built from TRGV9 and TRGJP. Germline V gene lookup returns CDR1 GITISATS and CDR2 ISYDGTV (reference sequence). This CDR3 spans 16 amino acids. V trimming: 2 bases; J trimming: 3 bases; junction bases outside the gene matches: 1. CDR3 sequence reads: CALWEAQELGKKIKVF. Here the CDR3 DNA reads TGTGCCTTGTGGGAGGCGCAAGAGTTGGGCAAAAAAATCAAGGTATTT.

About this clone: This DNA's translation differs at residue 10 from TCRdb's protein, which comes from a much larger clone; a read error is likely, and the protein shown is translated from the DNA. The V call is TRGV3, the J call TRGJ1 or TRGJ2. Germline V lookup: CDR1 VTNTFY, CDR2 YDVSTARD (reference sequence). There are 14 residues in the CDR3. DNA of the CDR3: TGTGCCACCTGGGACAAGTTACTTTATTGTAAGAAACTCTTT. Protein: CATWDKLLYCKKLF.

Concerning this clone itself: A read error is the likely source, as a far larger clone sits one nucleotide away. This same CDR3 is encoded by further DNA sequences in the sample. This chain links TRGV3 with TRGJ1 or TRGJ2. CDR3 length: 14 amino acids. Germline V lookup: CDR1 VTNTFY, CDR2 YDVSTARD (reference sequence). CDR3 amino acids: CATWDKLLYYKKLF. DNA of the CDR3: TGTGCCACATGGGACAAGTTACTTTATTATAAGAAACTCTTT.

On this clone itself: This DNA's translation and the protein TCRdb lists, from a much larger clone, do not match at residue 7, likely due to a read error; the protein shown is translated from the DNA. This sequence joins TRGV4 and TRGJ1 or TRGJ2. Looked up from germline, CDR1 is EGSTGY and CDR2 is YDSYTSSV. The CDR3 is 12 residues long. The V and J ends lost 1 base and 6 bases, in that order; junction bases with no gene match: 3. The CDR3 bases are TGTGCCACCTGGGATGGTTCTTATAAGAAACTCTTT. Protein: CATWDGSYKKLF.

Comment on this clone: This DNA's translation differs at residue 8 from TCRdb's protein, which comes from a much larger clone; a read error is likely, and the protein shown is translated from the DNA. V is TRGV10 and J is TRGJ1 or TRGJ2. TRGV10 is an ORF for which the function is uncertain. The CDR3 is made up of 13 amino acids. V was pared by 8 bases and J by 8 bases, with 13 bases of the junction left unmatched. This CDR3 is CAAWDYNMNKKLF. The CDR3 coding sequence is TGTGCTGCGTGGGATTATAATATGAATAAGAAACTCTTT.

Details on this clone: A read error likely explains why the TCRdb protein, taken from a much larger clone, differs from this DNA's translation at residue 3; the protein shown is translated from the DNA. The chain employs TRGV5 and TRGJ1 or TRGJ2. CDR1 is VINAFY and CDR2 is YDVSNSKD in the germline V gene. This CDR3 contains 12 residues. This CDR3 is CAPWDRIPKKLF. The CDR3 nucleotides read TGTGCCCCCTGGGACAGGATTCCTAAGAAACTCTTT.

This clone qualifies as medium-sized. The chain combines TRGV9 with TRGJP. V gave up 3 bases and J gave up 4 bases; unmatched junction bases: 0. CDR1 is GITISATS and CDR2 is ISYDGTV in the germline V gene (reference sequence). The CDR3 has 15 residues. CDR3: CALWEQELGKKIKVF. The CDR3 DNA reads as TGTGCCTTGTGGGAGCAAGAGTTGGGCAAAAAAATCAAGGTATTT.

A remark on this clone: This likely came from a read error, as a far larger clone is one base away. V usage is TRGV5 and J usage is TRGJ1 or TRGJ2. CDR1 is VINAFY, CDR2 YDVSNSKD, per germline. The CDR3 is made up of 16 amino acids. For the CDR3, the DNA is TGTGCCACTTGGGACAGGCCGCGTGACAGTTGGTATAAGAAACTCTTT. Its protein product is CATWDRPRDSWYKKLF.

As to this clone: The protein TCRdb gives is from a much larger clone and does not agree with this DNA's translation at residue 12, likely a read error; the protein shown here comes from the DNA. This chain links TRGV3 with TRGJ1 or TRGJ2. From germline, CDR1 is VTNTFY and CDR2 YDVSTARD (reference sequence). The CDR3 is 14 residues long. CDR3 loop: CATWDKLLYYKNLF. As DNA, the CDR3 is TGTGCCACCTGGGACAAGTTACTTTATTATAAGAATCTCTTT.

This clone has a handful of counts. TCRdb has a much larger clone's protein, which differs at residue 6 from the translation of this DNA, likely because of a read error; what is shown is the protein translated from the DNA. At the DNA level, this CDR3 is encoded by other sequences in the same sample as well. The chain employs TRGV9 and TRGJP. V shed 3 bases, J shed 7 bases, and the junction held 3 bases outside the gene matches. Per the germline V gene, CDR1 is GITISATS and CDR2 is ISYDGTV (reference sequence). CDR3 size: 15 residues. The CDR3 here is CALWETELGKKIKVF. CDR3 sequence (DNA): TGTGCCTTGTGGGAGACTGAGTTGGGCAAAAAAATCAAGGTATTT.

Comment on this clone: The mismatch at residue 2 between this DNA's translation and the TCRdb protein of a much larger clone likely reflects a read error; the protein shown is translated from the DNA. The genes are TRGV10 and TRGJ1 or TRGJ2. TRGV10 is an ORF, with its function uncertain. The CDR3 is 11 residues long. The chain's CDR3 is CTAWDPPKKLF. CDR3 DNA: TGTACTGCGTGGGATCCGCCTAAGAAACTCTTT.

As concerns this clone: A far larger clone is off by one base, so a read error is likely. The chain is built from TRGV9 and TRGJP. Germline V gene sequence: CDR1 GITISATS, CDR2 ISYDGTV (reference sequence). The CDR3 totals 17 residues. In nucleotides, the CDR3 is TGTGCCTTGTGTGAGGTGTTGGGGGAGTTGGGCAAAAAAATCAAGGTATTT. It yields the protein CALCEVLGELGKKIKVF.

With respect to this clone: The TCRdb record carries a much larger clone's protein, which differs from this DNA's translation at residue 6; a read error is the likely cause, and the protein listed here is the DNA translation. The chain employs TRGV9 and TRGJP. CDR1 GITISATS and CDR2 ISYDGTV come from the germline V gene (reference sequence). V gave up 3 bases and J gave up 6 bases; unmatched junction bases: 5. The CDR3 covers 16 residues. The CDR3 loop is CALWEIRELGKKIKVF. CDR3 in DNA: TGTGCCTTGTGGGAGATAAGAGAGTTGGGCAAAAAAATCAAGGTATTT.

This clone counts as hyperexpanded. The rearrangement uses TRGV3 and TRGJ1 or TRGJ2. The CDR3 spans 14 residues. Germline CDR1 is VTNTFY and CDR2 is YDVSTARD (reference sequence). After removal of 2 bases from V and 3 bases from J, the junction contained 7 bases not matched to a gene. The CDR3 reads CATWDKLLYYKKLF. CDR3 coding DNA: TGTGCCACCTGGGACAAGTTACTTTATTATAAGAAACTCTTT.

Remarks on this clone: TCRdb pairs this DNA with a much larger clone's protein that differs at residue 2, likely a read error; the protein shown was translated from the DNA. This rearrangement joins TRGV5 to TRGJ1 or TRGJ2. This CDR3 has 13 residues. From germline, CDR1 is VINAFY and CDR2 YDVSNSKD. In DNA, the CDR3 is TGTACCACCTGGGACAGGCCTCGCTATAAGAAACTCTTT. Its translation is CTTWDRPRYKKLF.

As to this clone: TCRdb's listed protein matches a much larger clone and diverges from this DNA's translation at residue 3, likely through a read error; the protein shown comes from the DNA. The chain links TRGV8 to TRGJ1 or TRGJ2. CDR3 size: 11 residues. Germline CDR1 is VENAVY and CDR2 is YDSYNSRV. CDR3 sequence reads: CAPWDMDKKLF. CDR3 nucleotides: TGTGCCCCCTGGGATATGGACAAGAAACTCTTT.

With regard to this clone: The TCRdb record carries a much larger clone's protein, which differs from this DNA's translation at residue 7; a read error is the likely cause, and the protein listed here is the DNA translation. The chain is built from TRGV10 and TRGJ1 or TRGJ2. TRGV10 is placed among ORFs of uncertain function. The CDR3 contains 13 residues. J gave up 8 bases and V 8 bases, and 13 bases lay outside the gene matches. As DNA, the CDR3 is TGTGCTGCGTGGGATTATAAAACGAATAAGAAACTCTTT. Its protein is CAAWDYKTNKKLF.

In the case of this clone: This DNA's translation and the protein TCRdb lists, from a much larger clone, do not match at residue 11, likely due to a read error; the protein shown is translated from the DNA. The rearrangement joins TRGV3 to TRGJ1 or TRGJ2. The germline CDR1 and CDR2 sequences are VTNTFY and YDVSTARD (reference sequence). This CDR3 spans 14 amino acids. The CDR3, as DNA: TGTGCCACCTGGGACAAGTTACTTTATTATCAGAAACTCTTT. This encodes CATWDKLLYYQKLF.

Worth noting for this clone: TCRdb's protein, taken from a much larger clone, differs from this DNA's translation at residue 6, likely owing to a read error; the protein displayed comes from the DNA. This chain joins TRGV10 and TRGJ1 or TRGJ2. TRGV10 counts as an open reading frame of uncertain function. V was pared by 8 bases and J by 8 bases, with 13 bases of the junction left unmatched. There are 13 residues in the CDR3. The CDR3 DNA reads as TGTGCTGCGTGGGATTGTAATACGAATAAGAAACTCTTT. Its translation is CAAWDCNTNKKLF.